This T cell receptor (beta chain) is drawn from a study of T cells in Graves' hyperthyroidism and ophthalmopathy. RNA transcripts gave rise to amplified TCR beta CDR3 regions. The primer set for the first-round RT-PCR of the TCR CDR3 was HTBI. TCRdb fed the multiplex PCR reads into MiXCR, producing one record per CDR3 protein. The table shows a few hundred thousand distinct CDR3 sequences, with less than 15% occurring only once. The CDR3 runs 14 residues. Germline-derived CDR1 and CDR2 are DFQATT and SNEGSKA (reference sequence). Between the trimmed V and J ends, which lost 0 bases and 4 bases, there was a span of 12 bases. The sample holds many counts of this clonotype.

The rearrangement joins TRBV20-1 to TRBJ1-1, with D unclear. The sequence was obtained from a woman in her late teens or twenties with Graves' hyperthyroidism. Sequenced sample: blood. CDR3 in amino acids: CSARDPEGATEAFF. Here the CDR3 DNA reads TGCAGTGCTAGAGATCCGGAGGGCGCCACTGAAGCTTTCTTT.